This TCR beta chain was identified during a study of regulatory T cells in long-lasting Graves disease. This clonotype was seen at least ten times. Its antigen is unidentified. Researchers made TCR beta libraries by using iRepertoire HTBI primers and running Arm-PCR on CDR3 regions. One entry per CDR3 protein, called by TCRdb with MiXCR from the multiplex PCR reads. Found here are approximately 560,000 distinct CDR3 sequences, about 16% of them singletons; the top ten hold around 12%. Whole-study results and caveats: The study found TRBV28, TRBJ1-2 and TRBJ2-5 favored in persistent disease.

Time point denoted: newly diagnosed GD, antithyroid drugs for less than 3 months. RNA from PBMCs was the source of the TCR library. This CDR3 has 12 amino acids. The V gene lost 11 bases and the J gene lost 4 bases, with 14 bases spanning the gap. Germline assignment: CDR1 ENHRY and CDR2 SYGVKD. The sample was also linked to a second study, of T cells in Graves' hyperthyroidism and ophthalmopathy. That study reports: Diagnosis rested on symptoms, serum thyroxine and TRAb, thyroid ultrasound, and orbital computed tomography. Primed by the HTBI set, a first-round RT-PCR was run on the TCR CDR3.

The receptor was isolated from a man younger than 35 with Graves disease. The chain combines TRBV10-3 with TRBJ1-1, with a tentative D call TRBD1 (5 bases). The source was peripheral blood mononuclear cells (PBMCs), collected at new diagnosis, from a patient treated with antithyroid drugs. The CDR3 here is CAVGRAGTEAFF. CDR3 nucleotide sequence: TGTGCCGTGGGACGGGCGGGCACTGAAGCTTTCTTT.